This T cell receptor beta chain was observed in a study of shared clonotypes between healthy human individuals. General study results and limits: For naive CD4 cells, roughly 5% of clonotypes were shared across a handful of donors.

V was trimmed by 2 bases and J by 10 bases, leaving 17 bases between them. CDR3 length equals 14 residues. Germline CDR1 and CDR2: SEHNR and FQNEAQ (reference sequence). Splitting of CD4+ cells produced CD45RA+ naive and CD45RA-negative memory subsets. With regard to this clone: Its antigen is still unknown.

TCRdb keeps only in-frame clones here, not all; method: immunoSEQ multiplex PCR. Among a few million clones listed, more than 90% were seen once. This sequence joins TRBV7-9 and TRBJ1-2, with TRBD1 as a possible D gene (6 bases). The sequence derives from a man younger than 35 in good health. The sequenced sample was naive CD4+ T cells sorted from blood. Subset specified: CD45RA+ positively selected. Here the CDR3 reads CASSLPGHSSDYTF. The CDR3 DNA follows: TGTGCCAGCAGCTTACCGGGACACTCCTCTGACTACACCTTC.